This T cell receptor (beta chain) was documented in a study of naive CD8 T cells in extremely preterm neonates. The protocol was immunoSEQ multiplex PCR, while the TCRdb copy is restricted to in-frame clones and leaves out a portion. The data show roughly 5,200 clones, 90% to 95% seen once. Extremely preterm deliveries at about 22-27 weeks of gestation provided the preterm samples. Sorted naive CD8+ T cell numbers ranged ~17,000 to ~100,000. Germline V lookup: CDR1 SGHRS, CDR2 YFSETQ. The CDR3 spans 15 residues. V was trimmed by 2 bases and J by 2 bases, leaving 11 bases between them. As for this clone: The antigen is unknown.

Overall study results and limits: Preterm CDR3s were shorter than older groups', with fewer N additions and less trimming.

The sequence came from a boy who was born preterm. V is TRBV5-1 and J is TRBJ2-1; D gene unclear. Sample: naive CD8+ T cells from cord blood. The CDR3 is CASSLTTQAYNEQFF. In DNA, the CDR3 is TGCGCCAGCAGCTTAACTACACAAGCCTACAATGAGCAGTTCTTC.